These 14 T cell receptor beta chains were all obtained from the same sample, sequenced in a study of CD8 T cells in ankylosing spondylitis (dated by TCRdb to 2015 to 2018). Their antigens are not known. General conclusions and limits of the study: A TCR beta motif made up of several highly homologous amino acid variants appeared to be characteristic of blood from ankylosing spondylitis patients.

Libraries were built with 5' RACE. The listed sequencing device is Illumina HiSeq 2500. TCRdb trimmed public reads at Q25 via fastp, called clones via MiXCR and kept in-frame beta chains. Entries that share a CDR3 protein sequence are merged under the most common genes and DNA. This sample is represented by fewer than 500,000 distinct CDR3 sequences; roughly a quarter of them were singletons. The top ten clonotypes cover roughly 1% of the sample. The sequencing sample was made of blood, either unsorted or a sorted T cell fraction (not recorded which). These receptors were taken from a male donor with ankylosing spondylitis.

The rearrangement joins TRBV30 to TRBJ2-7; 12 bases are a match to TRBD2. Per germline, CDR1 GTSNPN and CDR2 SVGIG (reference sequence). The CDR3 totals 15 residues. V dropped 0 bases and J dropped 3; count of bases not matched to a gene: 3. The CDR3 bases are TGTGCCTGGAGTGTCGGACTAGCGGGAAGCTACGAGCAGTACTTC. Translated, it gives CAWSVGLAGSYEQYF.

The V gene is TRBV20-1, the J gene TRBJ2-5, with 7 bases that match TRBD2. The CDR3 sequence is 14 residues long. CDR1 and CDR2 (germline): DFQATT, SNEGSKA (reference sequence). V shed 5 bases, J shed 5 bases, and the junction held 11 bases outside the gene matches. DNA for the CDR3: TGCAGTGCTCCCGGCGCTAGCGGAGTGGAGACCCAGTACTTC. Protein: CSAPGASGVETQYF.

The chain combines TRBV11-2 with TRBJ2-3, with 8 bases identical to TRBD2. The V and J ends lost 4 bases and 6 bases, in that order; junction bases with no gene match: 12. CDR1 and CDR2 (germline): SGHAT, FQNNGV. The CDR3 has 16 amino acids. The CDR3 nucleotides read TGTGCCAGCAGCTCCTCCGGACTAGCTTTATCCGATACGCAGTATTTT. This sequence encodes CASSSSGLALSDTQYF. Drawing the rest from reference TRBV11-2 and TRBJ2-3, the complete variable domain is EAGVAQSPRYKIIEKRQSVAFWCNPISGHATLYWYQQILGQGPKLLIQFQNNGVVDDSQLPKDRFSAERLKGVDSTLKIQPAKLEDSAVYLCASSSSGLALSDTQYFGPGTRLTVL.

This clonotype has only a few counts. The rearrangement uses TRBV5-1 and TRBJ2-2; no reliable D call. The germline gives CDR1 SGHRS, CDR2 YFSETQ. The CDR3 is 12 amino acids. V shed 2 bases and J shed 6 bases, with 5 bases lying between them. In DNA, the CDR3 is TGCGCCAGCAGCTTACAGCCCGGGGAGCTGTTTTTT. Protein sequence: CASSLQPGELFF.

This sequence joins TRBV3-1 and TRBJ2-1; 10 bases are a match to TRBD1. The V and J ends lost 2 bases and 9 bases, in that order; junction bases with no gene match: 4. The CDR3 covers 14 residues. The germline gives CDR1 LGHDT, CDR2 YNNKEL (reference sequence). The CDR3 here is CASSQRDRGIEQFF. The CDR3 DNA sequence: TGTGCCAGCAGCCAACGGGACAGGGGCATTGAGCAGTTCTTC.

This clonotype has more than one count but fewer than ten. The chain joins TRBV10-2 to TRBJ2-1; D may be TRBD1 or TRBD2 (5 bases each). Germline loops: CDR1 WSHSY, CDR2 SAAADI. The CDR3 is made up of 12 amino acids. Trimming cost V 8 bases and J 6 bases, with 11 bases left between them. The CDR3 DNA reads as TGCGCCAGCTTTACCGGGACCAATGAGCAGTTCTTC. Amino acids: CASFTGTNEQFF.

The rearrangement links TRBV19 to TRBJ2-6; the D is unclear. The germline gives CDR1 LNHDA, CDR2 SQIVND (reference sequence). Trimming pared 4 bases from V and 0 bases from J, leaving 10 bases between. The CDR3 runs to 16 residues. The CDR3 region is CASSNPSTSGANVLTF. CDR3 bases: TGTGCCAGTAGTAATCCGTCCACCTCTGGGGCCAACGTCCTGACTTTC.

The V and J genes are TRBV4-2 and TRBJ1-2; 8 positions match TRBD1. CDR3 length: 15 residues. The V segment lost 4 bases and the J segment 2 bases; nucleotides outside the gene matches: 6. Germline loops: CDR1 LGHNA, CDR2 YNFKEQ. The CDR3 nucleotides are TGTGCCAGCAGCCTTCCGGGACAGGCAAACTATGGCTACACCTTC. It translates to CASSLPGQANYGYTF.

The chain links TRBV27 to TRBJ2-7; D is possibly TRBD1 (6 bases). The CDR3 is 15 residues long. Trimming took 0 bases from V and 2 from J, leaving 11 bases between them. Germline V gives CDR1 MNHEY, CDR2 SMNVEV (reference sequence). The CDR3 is CASSLSPGATYEQYF. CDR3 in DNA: TGTGCCAGCAGTTTATCACCAGGGGCGACCTACGAGCAGTACTTC.

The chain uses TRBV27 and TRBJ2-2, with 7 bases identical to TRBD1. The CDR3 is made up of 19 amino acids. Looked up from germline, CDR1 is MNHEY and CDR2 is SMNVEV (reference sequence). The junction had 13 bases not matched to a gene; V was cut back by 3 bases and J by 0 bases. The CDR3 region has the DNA TGTGCCAGCAGTTTCGTCTTGGGACAGCCACCCACGAACACCGGGGAGCTGTTTTTT. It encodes CASSFVLGQPPTNTGELFF.

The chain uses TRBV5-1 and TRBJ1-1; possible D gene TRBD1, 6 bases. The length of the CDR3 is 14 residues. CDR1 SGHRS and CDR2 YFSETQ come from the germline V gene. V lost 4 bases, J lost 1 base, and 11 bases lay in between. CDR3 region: CASSPGHTNTEAFF. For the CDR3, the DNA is TGCGCCAGCAGCCCGGGACATACGAACACTGAAGCTTTCTTT.

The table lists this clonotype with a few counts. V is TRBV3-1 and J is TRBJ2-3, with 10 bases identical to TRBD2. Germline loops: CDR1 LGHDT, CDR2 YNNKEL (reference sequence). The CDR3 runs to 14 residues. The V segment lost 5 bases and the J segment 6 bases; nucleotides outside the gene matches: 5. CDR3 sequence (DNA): TGTGCCAGCAGCACACGGACTAGCGGCGATACGCAGTATTTT. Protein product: CASSTRTSGDTQYF.

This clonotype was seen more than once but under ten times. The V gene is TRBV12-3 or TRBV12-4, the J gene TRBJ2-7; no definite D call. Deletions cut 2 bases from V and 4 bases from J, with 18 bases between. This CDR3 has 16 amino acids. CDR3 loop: CASSLRSGRRRYEQYF. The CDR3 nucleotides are TGTGCCAGCAGTTTAAGGTCCGGACGTCGAAGGTACGAGCAGTACTTC.

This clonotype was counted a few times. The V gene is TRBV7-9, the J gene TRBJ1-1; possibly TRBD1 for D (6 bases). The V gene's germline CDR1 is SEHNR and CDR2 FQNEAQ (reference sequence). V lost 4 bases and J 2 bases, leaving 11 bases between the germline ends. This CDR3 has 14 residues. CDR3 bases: TGTGCCAGCAGCTCTGACAGGCTTAACACTGAAGCTTTCTTT. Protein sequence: CASSSDRLNTEAFF.